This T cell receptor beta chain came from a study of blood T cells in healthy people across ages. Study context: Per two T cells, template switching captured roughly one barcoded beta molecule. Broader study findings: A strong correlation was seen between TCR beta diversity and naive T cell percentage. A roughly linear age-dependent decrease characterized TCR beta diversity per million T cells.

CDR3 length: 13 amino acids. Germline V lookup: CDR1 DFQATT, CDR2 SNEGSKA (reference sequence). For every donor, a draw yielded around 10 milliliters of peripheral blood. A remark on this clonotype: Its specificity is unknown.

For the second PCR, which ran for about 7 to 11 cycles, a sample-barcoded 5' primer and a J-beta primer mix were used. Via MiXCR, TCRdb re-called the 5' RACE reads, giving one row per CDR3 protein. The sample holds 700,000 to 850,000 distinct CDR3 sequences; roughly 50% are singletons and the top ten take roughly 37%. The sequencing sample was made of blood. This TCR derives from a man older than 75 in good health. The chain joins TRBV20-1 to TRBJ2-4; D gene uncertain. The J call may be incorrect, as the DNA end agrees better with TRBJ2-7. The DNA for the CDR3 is TGCAGTGCTAGAGGTAGGGTTGCCTACGAGCAGTACTTC. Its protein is CSARGRVAYEQYF.